This record concerns one T cell receptor (beta chain) sequence. This record belongs to a study of shared clonotypes between healthy human individuals. Study as a whole: Donor composition was a couple of women and a few men, aged 18 to 49.

Participating donors were healthy, HIV-negative adults free of recent acute infections or vaccinations. Samples left unsorted employed around 90 million PBMCs for genomic DNA. Sequencing was performed with immunoSEQ multiplex PCR; in TCRdb, only in-frame clones are kept and a portion is missing. The sample has hundreds of thousands of clones, roughly 72% seen once. This CDR3 comprises 11 residues. V was clipped by 4 bases and J by 5 bases, with 8 bases between them. The V gene's germline CDR1 is DFQATT and CDR2 SNEGSKA (reference sequence). The chain links TRBV20-1 to TRBJ2-5; D is undetermined. What was sequenced was PBMCs. This receptor was obtained from a woman aged 40 to 50 in good health. Some clones in this sample may be carry-over from other donors' samples. CDR3 in DNA: TGCAGTGCTAAAGTAGGGGAGACCCAGTACTTC. Translating gives CSAKVGETQYF.